This T cell receptor beta chain was sequenced during a study of neurological immune-mediated disorders. The table lists this clonotype with many counts. The CDR3 has 12 residues. Germline values: CDR1 SGHTA, CDR2 FQGNSA. V was trimmed by 1 base and J by 5 bases, leaving 5 bases between them. TCRdb reprocessed the 5' RACE reads with MiXCR, giving one entry per CDR3 protein. This repertoire shows 25,000 to 40,000 distinct CDR3 sequences, roughly 1.6% found once; its top ten account for roughly 8.7%. The TCR originated in a woman in her 30s with multiple sclerosis. The rearrangement links TRBV7-2 to TRBJ2-5; no clear D. Sequencing was performed on PBMCs. CDR3 residues: CASSLVLETQYF. As DNA, the CDR3 is TGTGCCAGCAGCTTAGTTCTGGAGACCCAGTACTTC.